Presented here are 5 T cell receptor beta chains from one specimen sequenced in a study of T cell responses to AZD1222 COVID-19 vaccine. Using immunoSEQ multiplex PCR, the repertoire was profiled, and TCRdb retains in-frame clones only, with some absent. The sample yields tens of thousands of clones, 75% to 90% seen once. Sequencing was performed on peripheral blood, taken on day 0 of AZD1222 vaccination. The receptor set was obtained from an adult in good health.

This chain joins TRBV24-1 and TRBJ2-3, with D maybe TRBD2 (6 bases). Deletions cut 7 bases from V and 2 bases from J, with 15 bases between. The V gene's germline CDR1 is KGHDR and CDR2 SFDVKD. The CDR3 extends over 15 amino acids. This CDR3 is CATRGRGRNTDTQYF. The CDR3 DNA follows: TGTGCCACCAGAGGACGGGGGAGGAACACAGATACGCAGTATTTT.

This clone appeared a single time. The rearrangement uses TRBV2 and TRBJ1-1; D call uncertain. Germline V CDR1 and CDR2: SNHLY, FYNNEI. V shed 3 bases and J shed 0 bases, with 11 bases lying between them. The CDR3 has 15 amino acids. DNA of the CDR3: TGTGCCAGCAGTGATGGAGCAGAGATGAACACTGAAGCTTTCTTT. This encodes CASSDGAEMNTEAFF.

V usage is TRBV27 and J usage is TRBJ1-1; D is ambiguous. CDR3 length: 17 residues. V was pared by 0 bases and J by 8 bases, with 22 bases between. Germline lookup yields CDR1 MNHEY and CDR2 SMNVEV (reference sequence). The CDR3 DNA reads TGTGCCAGCAGTTTATCGATCCGACAATCGGGGAGTTTAGAAGCTTTCTTT. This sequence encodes CASSLSIRQSGSLEAFF.

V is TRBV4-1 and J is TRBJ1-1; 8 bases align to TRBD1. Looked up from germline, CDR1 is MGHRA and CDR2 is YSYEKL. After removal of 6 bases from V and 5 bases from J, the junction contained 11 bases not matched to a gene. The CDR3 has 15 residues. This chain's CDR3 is CASRLLQGAETEAFF. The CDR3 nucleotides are TGCGCCAGCAGACTCCTTCAGGGGGCTGAGACTGAAGCTTTCTTT.

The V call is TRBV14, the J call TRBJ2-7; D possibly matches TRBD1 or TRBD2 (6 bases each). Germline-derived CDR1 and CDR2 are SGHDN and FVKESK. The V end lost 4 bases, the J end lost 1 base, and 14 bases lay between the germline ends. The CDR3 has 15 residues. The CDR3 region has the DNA TGTGCCAGCAGCCGAGGGGGGCAGGGGTCCTACGAGCAGTACTTC. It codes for CASSRGGQGSYEQYF.